The 31 T cell receptor beta chains below were found in one sample sequenced in a study of cytotoxic CD8 clonotypes in ibrutinib-treated CLL. The method was immunoSEQ multiplex PCR; TCRdb's version includes in-frame clones alone and lacks a portion of them. The sample includes 300,000 or so clones, under 70% of them seen just once. The input for sequencing was PBMCs, taken after 36 months of ibrutinib treatment. The source is a human donor with chronic lymphocytic leukemia.

The chain combines TRBV6-4 with TRBJ2-3; TRBD2 might be the D (5 bases). Germline V gene lookup returns CDR1 MRHNA and CDR2 SNTAGT. Trimming left V 7 bases short and J 0 bases short, with 26 bases between. The CDR3 loop spans 19 amino acids. The DNA for the CDR3 is TGTGCCAGCAAAGGTACAGACTACTGCTTCCCCCCTAGCACAGATACGCAGTATTTT. Its translation: CASKGTDYCFPPSTDTQYF.

This clone was counted only a few times. The V and J genes are TRBV2 and TRBJ2-7, with TRBD1 matching over 7 bases. The CDR3 is made up of 13 amino acids. Germline loops: CDR1 SNHLY, CDR2 FYNNEI. The V segment lost 6 bases and the J segment 1 base; nucleotides outside the gene matches: 3. CDR3 sequence (DNA): TGTGCCAGCAGCGGGGACAGATCCTACGAGCAGTACTTC. This translates into CASSGDRSYEQYF. The variable domain in full, completed from reference TRBV2 and TRBJ2-7, reads EPEVTQTPSHQVTQMGQEVILRCVPISNHLYFYWYRQILGQKVEFLVSFYNNEISEKSEIFDDQFSVERPDGSNFTLKIRSTKLEDSAMYFCASSGDRSYEQYFGPGTRLTVT.

This rearrangement joins TRBV5-1 to TRBJ2-1; 7 nucleotides agree with TRBD2. Unmatched junction bases numbered 2, after V lost 5 bases and J lost 6 bases. CDR3 size: 12 residues. The V gene's germline CDR1 is SGHRS and CDR2 YFSETQ. CDR3 loop: CASRWGGNEQFF. In DNA, the CDR3 is TGCGCCAGCAGGTGGGGGGGCAATGAGCAGTTCTTC. The whole variable domain, filled in from reference TRBV5-1 and TRBJ2-1, reads KAGVTQTPRYLIKTRGQQVTLSCSPISGHRSVSWYQQTPGQGLQFLFEYFSETQRNKGNFPGRFSGRQFSNSRSEMNVSTLELGDSALYLCASRWGGNEQFFGPGTRLTVL.

This chain links TRBV19 with TRBJ1-3; D remains unclear. This CDR3 is built from 15 residues. Trimming stripped 3 bases from V and 4 bases from J, with 13 bases between. Germline CDR1 reads LNHDA; CDR2 reads SQIVND (reference sequence). The CDR3 loop is CASSMYSTGGNTIYF. In DNA form, the CDR3 reads TGTGCCAGTAGTATGTATTCAACCGGGGGAAACACCATATATTTT.

The chain carries TRBV20-1 and TRBJ1-1; D gene uncertain. Trimming cost V 1 base and J 10 bases, with 10 bases left between them. Germline V gene sequence: CDR1 DFQATT, CDR2 SNEGSKA (reference sequence). This CDR3 is 11 amino acids long. CDR3 sequence: CSARGPSRAFF. CDR3 nucleotides: TGCAGTGCTAGAGGGCCCTCCCGAGCTTTCTTT.

This clone was observed once. In DNA form, the CDR3 reads TGTGCCAGCAGCTTGGTCGAGGTGGACGAGCAGTACTTC. Translated, it gives CASSLVEVDEQYF. The chain recombines TRBV5-6 with TRBJ2-7; no reliable D call. This CDR3 comprises 13 residues. CDR1 is SGHDT and CDR2 is YYEEEE in the germline V gene. With 0 bases removed from V and 5 bases from J, the gap between germline ends came to 9 bases.

The gene calls are TRBV6-1 and TRBJ2-5; D unclear. Germline V gene data show CDR1 as MNHNS and CDR2 as SASEGT. Trimming removed 7 bases from V and 7 bases from J, with 22 bases in between. The CDR3 length is 15 residues. The CDR3 reads CASTQRGGERRTQYF. The CDR3, as DNA: TGTGCCAGCACCCAACGCGGTGGGGAACGGAGGACCCAGTACTTC.

The chain links TRBV25-1 to TRBJ2-3; D is perhaps TRBD1 or TRBD2 (6 bases each). The CDR3 spans 16 residues. Germline V CDR1 and CDR2: MGHDK, SYGVNS. Trimming took 10 bases from V and 4 from J, leaving 24 bases between them. The CDR3 here is CAISSEGDPGADTQYF. The CDR3 DNA sequence: TGTGCCATAAGTTCGGAGGGGGACCCGGGAGCAGATACGCAGTATTTT. The complete variable domain, with remaining parts taken from reference TRBV25-1 and TRBJ2-3, reads EADIYQTPRYLVIGTGKKITLECSQTMGHDKMYWYQQDPGMELHLIHYSYGVNSTEKGDLSSESTVSRIRTEHFPLTLESARPSHTSQYLCAISSEGDPGADTQYFGPGTRLTVL.

The chain is built from TRBV5-8 and TRBJ2-7; D ambiguous. V was cut by 2 bases and J by 1 base, with 10 bases left in between. Germline values: CDR1 SGHTS, CDR2 YDEGEE. The CDR3 totals 14 residues. In DNA, the CDR3 is TGTGCCAGCAGCTTTGGCAGCCTTTCCTACGAGCAGTACTTC. This codes for CASSFGSLSYEQYF. Filled out from reference TRBV5-8 and TRBJ2-7, the complete variable domain reads EAGVTQSPTHLIKTRGQQATLRCSPISGHTSVYWYQQALGLGLQFLLWYDEGEERNRGNFPPRFSGRQFPNYSSELNVNALELEDSALYLCASSFGSLSYEQYFGPGTRLTVT.

The chain has TRBV20-1 and TRBJ1-2, with D uncertain. Trimming cost V 6 bases and J 2 bases, with 4 bases left between them. In germline, CDR1 is DFQATT, CDR2 SNEGSKA (reference sequence). This CDR3 contains 10 residues. CDR3 coding DNA: TGCAGTGCGTGGAACTATGGCTACACCTTC. Translating gives CSAWNYGYTF.

This clone was picked up one time. J is TRBJ1-3 and V is TRBV9; D perhaps matches TRBD1 (6 bases). V was cut by 1 base and J by 0 bases, with 14 bases left in between. CDR1 and CDR2 from the germline V gene are SGDLS and YYNGEE. The CDR3 runs 17 residues. Here the CDR3 reads CASSVSPTGLSGNTIYF. The CDR3 region has the DNA TGTGCCAGCAGCGTAAGTCCGACAGGACTCTCTGGAAACACCATATATTTT.

A few counts support this clone. This rearrangement joins TRBV2 to TRBJ2-3, with TRBD2 matching over 9 bases. CDR1 and CDR2 from the germline V gene are SNHLY and FYNNEI. With V trimmed by 5 bases and J by 2 bases, 5 bases remained unmatched. CDR3 length: 15 residues. The CDR3 reads CASSHLAGTTDTQYF. Here the CDR3 DNA reads TGTGCCAGCAGTCACCTAGCGGGGACCACAGATACGCAGTATTTT.

The chain is built from TRBV5-1 and TRBJ1-6, with D hard to call. V was shortened by 2 bases and J by 3 bases, with 15 bases between the two germline ends. Germline assignment: CDR1 SGHRS and CDR2 YFSETQ. CDR3 length: 17 residues. Here the CDR3 reads CASSLLEVADYNSPLHF. The CDR3 region has the DNA TGCGCCAGCAGCTTATTGGAGGTAGCGGACTATAATTCACCCCTCCACTTT.

The V and J genes are TRBV18 and TRBJ2-7, with D maybe TRBD2 (5 bases). Trimming cost V 8 bases and J 6 bases, with 20 bases left between them. Looked up from germline, CDR1 is KGHSH and CDR2 is LQKENI. The CDR3 spans 14 residues. In DNA form, the CDR3 reads TGTGCCAGCCTTCCCGAGGGCCGCTGGGGCGAGCAGTACTTC. Translated, it gives CASLPEGRWGEQYF.

The sample holds a few counts of this clone. One end of the junction does not line up with germline, which may come from a read error. V and J are TRBV4-1 and TRBJ1-2, with 9 bases aligning to TRBD1. The CDR3 spans 16 residues. Germline values: CDR1 MGHRA, CDR2 YSYEKL. The CDR3 loop is CASSQDPGQGLHGYAF. In DNA form, the CDR3 reads TGCGCCAGCAGCCAAGATCCCGGACAGGGGTTGCATGGCTACGCCTTC.

This clone occurred a few times. The chain joins TRBV9 to TRBJ2-1; 7 bases line up with TRBD2. V trimming: 0 bases; J trimming: 12 bases; junction bases outside the gene matches: 3. The germline V gene has CDR1 SGDLS and CDR2 YYNGEE. This CDR3 region has 12 residues. The CDR3 loop reads CASSVAGGGQFF. The DNA of the CDR3 is TGTGCCAGCAGCGTAGCTGGGGGGGGGCAGTTCTTC.

The V call is TRBV6-6, the J call TRBJ1-5, with 7 positions matching TRBD1. Trimming removed 7 bases from V and 3 bases from J; junction bases left unmatched: 3. The CDR3 contains 13 residues. Germline V lookup: CDR1 MNHNY, CDR2 SVGAGI (reference sequence). As DNA, the CDR3 is TGTGCCAGCACGACAGGGTTCAATCAGCCCCAGCATTTT. This gives the protein CASTTGFNQPQHF.

The chain links TRBV28 to TRBJ1-2, with 9 bases aligning to TRBD1. This CDR3 has 15 amino acids. With V trimmed by 2 bases and J by 4 bases, 5 bases remained unmatched. Germline V gene sequence: CDR1 MDHEN, CDR2 SYDVKM. In nucleotides, the CDR3 is TGTGCCAGCAGTTTAGGGACAGGGTTCCCCTATGGCTACACCTTC. Protein: CASSLGTGFPYGYTF.

The table lists this clone with a few counts. The CDR3 protein is CASSGRLAGYDNEQFF. The DNA for the CDR3 is TGTGCCAGCAGTGGTCGACTAGCGGGATACGACAATGAGCAGTTCTTC. The chain couples TRBV6-1 to TRBJ2-1, with TRBD2 identical over 11 bases. The CDR3 is 16 residues long. The V gene's germline CDR1 is MNHNS and CDR2 SASEGT. Germline trimming cut 4 bases from V and 5 bases from J; bases unmatched to any gene: 7.

This clone has only a few counts. This chain uses TRBV7-9 with TRBJ2-3; D is tentatively TRBD1 or TRBD2 (5 bases each). V lost 5 bases and J 10 bases, leaving 19 bases between the germline ends. The germline CDR1 and CDR2 sequences are SEHNR and FQNEAQ (reference sequence). The CDR3 has 14 residues. The CDR3 loop is CASSPRGGEHPQYF. CDR3 nucleotides: TGTGCCAGCAGCCCCCGTGGGGGAGAACACCCGCAGTATTTT.

The chain couples TRBV29-1 to TRBJ2-3; D not resolved. Germline V gene sequence: CDR1 SQVTM, CDR2 ANQGSEA. The V end lost 0 bases, the J end lost 1 base, and 11 bases lay between the germline ends. There are 15 residues in the CDR3. The CDR3 is CSVEDRFLGTDTQYF. CDR3 DNA: TGCAGCGTTGAAGATCGGTTTTTGGGCACAGATACGCAGTATTTT.

The chain recombines TRBV7-9 with TRBJ1-1; perhaps TRBD1 as D (6 bases). The CDR3 contains 14 residues. V gave up 3 bases and J gave up 3 bases, with 11 bases separating them. Germline V lookup: CDR1 SEHNR, CDR2 FQNEAQ (reference sequence). The chain's CDR3 is CASSFGGQYTEAFF. Written as DNA, the CDR3 is TGTGCCAGCAGCTTTGGGGGCCAATACACTGAAGCTTTCTTT.

Here the CDR3 DNA reads TGTGCCAGCAGCGTAGTGAGGACTAGCGATACGCAGTATTTT. It encodes CASSVVRTSDTQYF. The V and J genes are TRBV9 and TRBJ2-3; 8 bases map to TRBD2. CDR3 length: 14 amino acids. The junction had 3 bases not matched to a gene; V was cut back by 0 bases and J by 6 bases. The germline CDR1 and CDR2 sequences are SGDLS and YYNGEE.

This clone was counted only a few times. The chain couples TRBV18 to TRBJ2-7, with D perhaps matching TRBD1 (5 bases). V dropped 5 bases and J dropped 3 bases, with 17 bases sitting between them. The length of the CDR3 is 15 residues. Germline V CDR1 and CDR2: KGHSH, LQKENI. In DNA, the CDR3 is TGTGCCAGCTCAAGGGGTGGGCAGGGAATCTACGAGCAGTACTTC. Amino acids: CASSRGGQGIYEQYF. Variable domain in full (rest from reference TRBV18 and TRBJ2-7): NAGVMQNPRHLVRRRGQEARLRCSPMKGHSHVYWYRQLPEEGLKFMVYLQKENIIDESGMPKERFSAEFPKEGPSILRIQQVVRGDSAAYFCASSRGGQGIYEQYFGPGTRLTVT.

The chain couples TRBV29-1 to TRBJ2-6; 16 bases map to TRBD2. V dropped 0 bases and J dropped 3; count of bases not matched to a gene: 20. CDR1 is SQVTM, CDR2 ANQGSEA, per germline. The CDR3 covers 24 residues. As DNA, the CDR3 is TGCAGCGTTGAAGAGGCAGGGGGCCGTTCGGGACTAGCGGGAGGGTTTTTTGGGGCCAACGTCCTGACTTTC. Amino acid sequence: CSVEEAGGRSGLAGGFFGANVLTF.

V and J are TRBV7-2 and TRBJ2-1; D possibly corresponds to TRBD2 (7 bases). Germline assignment: CDR1 SGHTA and CDR2 FQGNSA. The CDR3 consists of 13 residues. The V and J ends lost 4 bases and 9 bases respectively, with 13 bases between them. CDR3 loop: CASSSPGGSEQFF. In DNA, the CDR3 is TGTGCCAGCAGCTCCCCGGGGGGCAGTGAGCAGTTCTTC.

The V gene is TRBV5-1, the J gene TRBJ2-7, with TRBD2 matching 9 bases. The CDR3 runs 14 residues. The germline CDR1 and CDR2 sequences are SGHRS and YFSETQ. Trimming took 3 bases from V and 5 from J; bases not matched to a gene: 6. In DNA form, the CDR3 reads TGCGCCAGCAGCTGGCGGGGGGGCCTGAACGAGCAGTACTTC. Protein product: CASSWRGGLNEQYF.

This clone was seen a few times. This chain uses TRBV28 with TRBJ2-7; tentative D call: TRBD2 (6 bases). The germline V gene encodes CDR1 MDHEN and CDR2 SYDVKM. This CDR3 is built from 15 residues. Trimming removed 7 bases from V and 0 bases from J, with 16 bases in between. In DNA form, the CDR3 reads TGTGCCAGCACCCCTGGGGTGGGGGGCTCCTACGAGCAGTACTTC. Translated: CASTPGVGGSYEQYF.

This clone was observed once. The V call is TRBV6-6, the J call TRBJ2-7, with 8 bases that match TRBD1. With V trimmed by 7 bases and J by 6 bases, 5 bases remained unmatched. The CDR3 totals 12 residues. Germline V gene data show CDR1 as MNHNY and CDR2 as SVGAGI (reference sequence). Written as DNA, the CDR3 is TGTGCCAGCAACCCGACAGGGGCCGAGCAGTACTTC. Amino acids: CASNPTGAEQYF.

This chain joins TRBV29-1 and TRBJ2-3; D remains ambiguous. The CDR3 runs 14 residues. The V gene lost 4 bases and the J gene lost 4 bases, with 15 bases spanning the gap. Germline V lookup: CDR1 SQVTM, CDR2 ANQGSEA. CDR3 nucleotide sequence: TGCAGCGTTGGGCACACGAGGACCTCAGATACGCAGTATTTT. This encodes CSVGHTRTSDTQYF.

The count of this clone is one. J is TRBJ2-7 and V is TRBV11-3; 7 bases match TRBD2. The CDR3 loop spans 18 amino acids. The germline V gene encodes CDR1 SGHNT and CDR2 YENEEA. Trimming removed 0 bases from V and 2 bases from J; junction bases left unmatched: 13. The CDR3 reads CASSLDQSPSGPPYEQYF. CDR3 DNA sequence: TGTGCCAGCAGCTTAGATCAATCGCCTAGCGGTCCACCCTACGAGCAGTACTTC.